The 22 T cell receptor beta chains presented below share a single source sample, sequenced in a study of T cells in tumors after PD-1 blockade. The table came from immunoSEQ multiplex PCR; TCRdb's copy has only in-frame clones and leaves some out. Of nearly 25,000 clones in the sample, 82% were seen once. The sample consisted of PBMCs, taken after anti-PD-1 treatment. The receptors come from a human donor with basal cell carcinoma.

This clone was found once. This chain links TRBV5-6 with TRBJ2-5; D not resolved. The CDR3 covers 14 residues. Trimming took off 4 bases at V and 5 bases at J, with 15 bases between the two ends. Per germline, CDR1 SGHDT and CDR2 YYEEEE. CDR3 residues: CASSPYVPEETQYF. DNA of the CDR3: TGTGCCAGCAGCCCGTACGTTCCTGAGGAGACCCAGTACTTC.

This chain links TRBV10-2 with TRBJ2-7, with 14 bases identical to TRBD2. The junction had 2 bases not matched to a gene; V was cut back by 4 bases and J by 3 bases. Germline V CDR1 and CDR2: WSHSY, SAAADI. This CDR3 comprises 15 residues. DNA for the CDR3: TGCGCCAGCAGTGGGGGGACTAGCGGGGGCTACGAGCAGTACTTC. Translating gives CASSGGTSGGYEQYF.

The V gene is TRBV6-5, the J gene TRBJ1-4; a weak D match, TRBD1 (6 bases). CDR1 is MNHEY, CDR2 SVGAGI, per germline. V was pared by 0 bases and J by 6 bases, with 11 bases between. The CDR3 loop spans 15 amino acids. Here the CDR3 reads CASSYSGEGDEKLFF. The DNA of the CDR3 is TGTGCCAGCAGTTACTCGGGGGAGGGGGATGAAAAACTGTTTTTT.

The chain combines TRBV5-6 with TRBJ2-7, with TRBD1 matching 11 bases. V dropped 4 bases and J dropped 4; count of bases not matched to a gene: 7. This CDR3 region has 15 residues. Looked up from germline, CDR1 is SGHDT and CDR2 is YYEEEE. DNA of the CDR3: TGTGCCAGCAGCGGCCGGGACAGGGGGAGGTACGAGCAGTACTTC. As protein: CASSGRDRGRYEQYF.

The V and J genes are TRBV5-6 and TRBJ1-6; 7 nucleotides align to TRBD1. The CDR3 loop spans 15 amino acids. Germline lookup yields CDR1 SGHDT and CDR2 YYEEEE. Trimming removed 1 base from V and 6 bases from J; junction bases left unmatched: 4. Here the CDR3 DNA reads TGTGCCAGCAGCTTGAACGCAGGGGGTAATTCACCCCTCCACTTT. Its protein product is CASSLNAGGNSPLHF.

This chain links TRBV3-1 (or the pseudogene TRBV3-2) with TRBJ2-6; D uncertain. The CDR3 runs to 21 residues. Germline-derived CDR1 and CDR2 are LGHDT and YNNKEL (reference sequence). The germline V and J ends were trimmed by 0 bases and 0 bases, with 21 bases remaining between them. CDR3 in amino acids: CASSQESWLAGTSSGANVLTF. The CDR3 DNA is TGTGCCAGCAGCCAAGAAAGTTGGTTAGCAGGCACAAGCTCTGGGGCCAACGTCCTGACTTTC.

Sample share makes this clone medium-sized (0.01 to 0.1%). This chain links TRBV5-4 with TRBJ1-2; D possibly corresponds to TRBD1 (5 bases). Trimming cost V 3 bases and J 6 bases, with 15 bases left between them. CDR3 length: 14 residues. Germline loops: CDR1 SGHNT, CDR2 YYREEE (reference sequence). The CDR3 sequence is CASSSGQISHGYTF. CDR3 DNA sequence: TGTGCCAGCAGCTCGGGGCAGATCAGCCATGGCTACACCTTC.

The chain combines TRBV20-1 with TRBJ1-3; 7 nucleotides line up with TRBD1. The CDR3 spans 18 residues. After removal of 3 bases from V and 0 bases from J, the junction contained 14 bases not matched to a gene. The germline V gene encodes CDR1 DFQATT and CDR2 SNEGSKA (reference sequence). In nucleotides, the CDR3 is TGCAGTGCTAGTTGGGCCCATGGGACAGCGAACTCTGGAAACACCATATATTTT. This gives the protein CSASWAHGTANSGNTIYF.

The chain combines TRBV2 with TRBJ1-5, with a possible D match to TRBD1 (6 bases). V was shortened by 4 bases and J by 6 bases, with 13 bases between the two germline ends. Looked up from germline, CDR1 is SNHLY and CDR2 is FYNNEI. The CDR3 totals 14 residues. CDR3 in amino acids: CASSAQGLRQPQHF. The CDR3 nucleotides are TGTGCCAGCAGTGCACAGGGCTTGCGTCAGCCCCAGCATTTT.

V and J are TRBV12-3 or TRBV12-4 and TRBJ1-4; D uncertain. The CDR3 length is 13 residues. V shed 3 bases and J shed 10 bases, with 12 bases lying between them. The CDR3 reads CASSFRRVGKLFF. CDR3 nucleotides: TGTGCCAGCAGTTTTCGGAGGGTGGGAAAACTGTTTTTT.

The CDR3 DNA reads as TGCAGTGCTAGTGCACTTTTCACAGATACGCAGTATTTT. Protein sequence: CSASALFTDTQYF. The genes are TRBV20-1 and TRBJ2-3; D is uncertain. The CDR3 is 13 residues long. V was trimmed by 3 bases and J by 2 bases, leaving 9 bases between them. CDR1 is DFQATT, CDR2 SNEGSKA, per germline (reference sequence).

The chain links TRBV18 to TRBJ2-5, with 7 bases that match TRBD1. With 3 bases clipped from V and 2 bases from J, the junction kept 12 bases outside the gene matches. The CDR3 spans 17 residues. Germline lookup yields CDR1 KGHSH and CDR2 LQKENI. The CDR3 nucleotides read TGTGCCAGCTCACCGATAATGACAGGGTTGGGTCAAGAGACCCAGTACTTC. Translated: CASSPIMTGLGQETQYF.

V and J are TRBV5-1 and TRBJ2-3; no definite D call. This CDR3 is 14 amino acids long. The germline V gene encodes CDR1 SGHRS and CDR2 YFSETQ. V was trimmed by 0 bases and J by 5 bases, leaving 10 bases between them. The CDR3: CASSLGSRGDTQYF. The CDR3 DNA reads as TGCGCCAGCAGCTTGGGAAGCCGAGGAGATACGCAGTATTTT.

This clone was recorded only once. This rearrangement joins TRBV2 to TRBJ2-1; D may be TRBD1 (5 bases). V lost 8 bases and J 7 bases, leaving 9 bases between the germline ends. The CDR3 consists of 11 residues. Per germline, CDR1 SNHLY and CDR2 FYNNEI. As DNA, the CDR3 is TGTGCCAGCGGTAGGGGTAATGAGCAGTTCTTC. The encoded protein is CASGRGNEQFF.

The V call is TRBV29-1, the J call TRBJ1-2; TRBD1 might be the D (5 bases). CDR1 is SQVTM, CDR2 ANQGSEA, per germline. The CDR3 loop spans 14 amino acids. With 5 bases removed from V and 4 bases from J, the gap between germline ends came to 17 bases. CDR3 protein: CSVSGQGSSYGYTF. The CDR3 coding sequence is TGCAGCGTTTCGGGGCAGGGTAGTAGCTATGGCTACACCTTC.

The rearrangement uses TRBV2 and TRBJ1-3; D gene ambiguous. V was clipped by 4 bases and J by 7 bases, with 11 bases between them. Germline V gene data show CDR1 as SNHLY and CDR2 as FYNNEI. CDR3 length: 13 residues. Here the CDR3 reads CASSASSGNTIYF. CDR3 in DNA: TGTGCCAGCAGTGCCTCCTCCGGCAACACCATATATTTT.

The chain has TRBV3-1 (or the pseudogene TRBV3-2) and TRBJ2-7, with 9 bases identical to TRBD1. The CDR3 runs to 14 residues. Unmatched junction bases numbered 7, after V lost 3 bases and J lost 7 bases. Germline CDR1 and CDR2: LGHDT and YNNKEL (reference sequence). In DNA, the CDR3 is TGTGCCAGCAGCCAGAGGGACAGGGTAAGAGAGCAGTACTTC. It yields the protein CASSQRDRVREQYF.

The rearrangement uses TRBV3-1 (or the pseudogene TRBV3-2) and TRBJ1-4; tentatively, D is TRBD1 (5 bases). Trimming removed 3 bases from V and 4 bases from J, with 9 bases in between. The CDR3 runs 14 residues. The germline gives CDR1 LGHDT, CDR2 YNNKEL (reference sequence). Here the CDR3 DNA reads TGTGCCAGCAGCCAGCGGACAAGTAATGAAAAACTGTTTTTT. Protein: CASSQRTSNEKLFF.

This rearrangement joins TRBV7-3 to TRBJ2-2, with 11 bases matching TRBD1. CDR3 length equals 14 residues. V was pared by 4 bases and J by 6 bases, with 1 base of the junction left unmatched. From germline, CDR1 is SGHTA and CDR2 FQGTGA. The CDR3 DNA sequence: TGTGCCAGCAGCTGGACAGGGGGCTCCGGGGAGCTGTTTTTT. It yields the protein CASSWTGGSGELFF. The full variable domain, with the rest looked up from reference TRBV7-3 and TRBJ2-2, is GAGVSQTPSNKVTEKGKYVELRCDPISGHTALYWYRQSLGQGPEFLIYFQGTGAADDSGLPNDRFFAVRPEGSVSTLKIQRTERGDSAVYLCASSWTGGSGELFFGEGSRLTVL.

V is TRBV5-5 and J is TRBJ2-5, with TRBD2 matching 15 bases. V trimming: 4 bases; J trimming: 2 bases; junction bases outside the gene matches: 9. This CDR3 is 18 amino acids long. The V gene's germline CDR1 is SGHKS and CDR2 YYEKEE (reference sequence). CDR3 in DNA: TGTGCCAGCAGCAGCGGGGGACTAGCGGGGGGCGAGCAAGAGACCCAGTACTTC. It specifies CASSSGGLAGGEQETQYF.

The chain is built from TRBV6-5 and TRBJ1-2, with a possible D match to TRBD1 (5 bases). Germline-derived CDR1 and CDR2 are MNHEY and SVGAGI. V lost 8 bases to trimming and J lost 4 bases, with 11 bases between them. The CDR3 is 12 residues long. Written as DNA, the CDR3 is TGTGCCAGCGGCCGGGACGGCTATGGCTACACCTTC. It translates to CASGRDGYGYTF.

This clone was seen once. The V gene is TRBV7-2, the J gene TRBJ1-1; perhaps TRBD1 as D (6 bases). The length of the CDR3 is 16 residues. Per germline, CDR1 SGHTA and CDR2 FQGNSA. V shed 1 base and J shed 0 bases, with 12 bases lying between them. DNA of the CDR3: TGTGCCAGCAGCTTAGTTGGGGGGCCGGTGAACACTGAAGCTTTCTTT. Translation gives CASSLVGGPVNTEAFF.